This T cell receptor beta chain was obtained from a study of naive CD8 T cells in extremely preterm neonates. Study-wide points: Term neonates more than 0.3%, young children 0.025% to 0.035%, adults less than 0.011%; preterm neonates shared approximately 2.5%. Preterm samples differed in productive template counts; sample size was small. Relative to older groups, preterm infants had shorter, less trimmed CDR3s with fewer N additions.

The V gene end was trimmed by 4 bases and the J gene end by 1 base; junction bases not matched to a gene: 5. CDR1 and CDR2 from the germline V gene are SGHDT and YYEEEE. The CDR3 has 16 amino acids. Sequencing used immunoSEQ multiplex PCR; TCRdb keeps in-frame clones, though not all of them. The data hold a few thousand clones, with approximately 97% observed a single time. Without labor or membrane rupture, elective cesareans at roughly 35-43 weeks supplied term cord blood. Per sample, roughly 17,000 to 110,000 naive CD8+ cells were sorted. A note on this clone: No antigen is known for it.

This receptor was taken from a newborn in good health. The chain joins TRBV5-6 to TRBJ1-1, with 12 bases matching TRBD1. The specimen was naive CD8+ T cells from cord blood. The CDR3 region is CASSTGQGAENTEAFF. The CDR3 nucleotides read TGTGCCAGCAGCACGGGACAGGGGGCAGAGAACACTGAAGCTTTCTTT.